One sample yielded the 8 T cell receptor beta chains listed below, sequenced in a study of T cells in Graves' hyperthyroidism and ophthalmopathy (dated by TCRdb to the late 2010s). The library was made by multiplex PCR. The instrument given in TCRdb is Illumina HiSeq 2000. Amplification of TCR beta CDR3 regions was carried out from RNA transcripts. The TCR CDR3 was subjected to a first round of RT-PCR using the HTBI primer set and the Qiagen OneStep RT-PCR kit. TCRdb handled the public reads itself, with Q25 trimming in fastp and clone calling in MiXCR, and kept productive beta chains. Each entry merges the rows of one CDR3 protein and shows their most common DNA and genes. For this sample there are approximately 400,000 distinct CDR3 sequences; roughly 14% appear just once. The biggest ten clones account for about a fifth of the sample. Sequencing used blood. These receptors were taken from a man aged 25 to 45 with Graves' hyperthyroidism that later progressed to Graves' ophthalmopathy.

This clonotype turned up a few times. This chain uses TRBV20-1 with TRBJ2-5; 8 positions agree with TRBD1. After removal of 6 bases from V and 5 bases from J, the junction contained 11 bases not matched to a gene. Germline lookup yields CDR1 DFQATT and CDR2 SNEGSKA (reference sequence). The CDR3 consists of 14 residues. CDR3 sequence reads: CSAQDRDVYETQYF. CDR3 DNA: TGCAGTGCGCAGGACAGGGATGTCTATGAGACCCAGTACTTC.

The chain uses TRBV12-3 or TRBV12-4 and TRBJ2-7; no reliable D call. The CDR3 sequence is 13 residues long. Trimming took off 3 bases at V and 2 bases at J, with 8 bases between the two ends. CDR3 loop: CASSFATPYEQYF. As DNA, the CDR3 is TGTGCCAGCAGTTTCGCCACCCCCTACGAGCAGTACTTC.

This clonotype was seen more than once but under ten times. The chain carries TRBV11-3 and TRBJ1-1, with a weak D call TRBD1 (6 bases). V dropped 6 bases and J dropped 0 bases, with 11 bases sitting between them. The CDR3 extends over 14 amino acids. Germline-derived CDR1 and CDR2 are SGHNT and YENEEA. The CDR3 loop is CASRPDRLNTEAFF. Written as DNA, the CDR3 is TGTGCCAGCAGACCTGACAGGCTGAACACTGAAGCTTTCTTT.

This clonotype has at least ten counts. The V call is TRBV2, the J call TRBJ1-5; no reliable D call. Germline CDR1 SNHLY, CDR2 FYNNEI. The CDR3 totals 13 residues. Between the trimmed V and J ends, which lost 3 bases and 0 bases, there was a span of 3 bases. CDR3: CASSEYSNQPQHF. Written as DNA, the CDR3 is TGTGCCAGCAGTGAGTATAGCAATCAGCCCCAGCATTTT. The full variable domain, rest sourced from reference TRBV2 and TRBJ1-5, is EPEVTQTPSHQVTQMGQEVILRCVPISNHLYFYWYRQILGQKVEFLVSFYNNEISEKSEIFDDQFSVERPDGSNFTLKIRSTKLEDSAMYFCASSEYSNQPQHFGDGTRLSIL.

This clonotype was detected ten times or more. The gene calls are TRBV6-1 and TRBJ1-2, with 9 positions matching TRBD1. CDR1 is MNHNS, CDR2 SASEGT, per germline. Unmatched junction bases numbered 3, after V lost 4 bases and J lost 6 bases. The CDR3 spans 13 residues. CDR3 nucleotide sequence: TGTGCCAGCAGTGGGGACAGGGTAAATGGCTACACCTTC. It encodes CASSGDRVNGYTF.

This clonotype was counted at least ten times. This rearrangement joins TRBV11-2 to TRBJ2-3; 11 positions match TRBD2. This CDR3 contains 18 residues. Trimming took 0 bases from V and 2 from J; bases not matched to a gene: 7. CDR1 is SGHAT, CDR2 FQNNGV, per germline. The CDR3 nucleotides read TGTGCCAGCAGCTTAGAGCCGACTAGCGGGACGTTCACAGATACGCAGTATTTT. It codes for CASSLEPTSGTFTDTQYF.

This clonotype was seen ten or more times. CDR3: CSASAGTAYGYTF. The CDR3 nucleotides read TGCAGTGCTAGCGCCGGGACAGCCTATGGCTACACCTTC. The gene calls are TRBV20-1 and TRBJ1-2, with 7 bases aligning to TRBD1. The CDR3 has 13 amino acids. The V gene end was trimmed by 3 bases and the J gene end by 4 bases; junction bases not matched to a gene: 5. From germline, CDR1 is DFQATT and CDR2 SNEGSKA (reference sequence).

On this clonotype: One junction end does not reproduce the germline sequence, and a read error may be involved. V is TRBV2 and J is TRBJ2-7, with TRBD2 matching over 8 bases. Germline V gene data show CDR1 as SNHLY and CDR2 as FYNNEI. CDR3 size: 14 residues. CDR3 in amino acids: CASRGGGGTYEKYF. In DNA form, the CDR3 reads TGTGCCAGTCGGGGGGGGGGGGGAACCTACGAGAAGTACTTC.